This T cell receptor (beta chain) derives from a study of T cell responses to AZD1222 COVID-19 vaccine. Whole-study results and caveats: White British ancestry dominated among donors, who included more females, and clonal diversity was possibly underestimated.

About this clone: The antigen is not known.

Only in-frame clones appear in the TCRdb table, and some are missing; sequencing was by immunoSEQ multiplex PCR. Of 100,000 to 150,000 clones listed, approximately 86% were seen once; the top ten hold roughly an eighth. Unmatched junction bases numbered 7, after V lost 7 bases and J lost 4 bases. Looked up from germline, CDR1 is LGHNA and CDR2 is YSLEER. The CDR3 has 14 residues. The specimen comprised peripheral blood, sampled on day 0 of AZD1222 vaccination. The chain links TRBV4-3 to TRBJ1-1; TRBD1 matches 9 bases. This TCR derives from an adult in good health. The CDR3 loop reads CASTPSTGGTEAFF. In DNA form, the CDR3 reads TGCGCCAGCACGCCGTCGACAGGGGGCACTGAAGCTTTCTTT.